These 27 T cell receptor beta chains originate from one sample sequenced in a study of human T cells and chemical hapten exposure. Each CDR3 protein gets one entry after TCRdb re-called the RACE reads with MiXCR. The table records roughly 100,000 distinct CDR3 sequences, over 8% of them present only once. Time point defined: healthy volunteer bleed at 2 weeks. It was unfractionated whole blood from which total RNA was extracted. What was sequenced was whole blood. All receptors derive from a female donor in good health. Some clones in this sample may be carry-over from other donors' samples.

This clonotype was detected a few times. V and J are TRBV30 and TRBJ2-1; D is unresolved. V was pared by 0 bases and J by 2 bases, with 8 bases between. Germline V CDR1 and CDR2: GTSNPN, SVGIG (reference sequence). This CDR3 is built from 14 residues. CDR3 coding DNA: TGTGCCTGGAGTGTACCAGACCCCTACAATGAGCAGTTCTTC. This encodes CAWSVPDPYNEQFF.

This clonotype was picked up a small number of times. The J gene is TRBJ2-1, the V gene TRBV27; 8 bases fit TRBD2. Germline V gives CDR1 MNHEY, CDR2 SMNVEV (reference sequence). The CDR3 consists of 17 residues. Trimming took 5 bases from V and 4 from J; bases not matched to a gene: 13. The CDR3 DNA reads as TGTGCCAGCAGTCCATCGTCCGTACTAGCGGCGTACAATGAGCAGTTCTTC. It yields the protein CASSPSSVLAAYNEQFF.

This clonotype was seen ten or more times. This chain links TRBV24-1 with TRBJ2-3, with D uncertain. V lost 7 bases to trimming and J lost 3 bases, with 4 bases between them. Germline V gene lookup returns CDR1 KGHDR and CDR2 SFDVKD. CDR3 length: 11 amino acids. The chain's CDR3 is CATSGTDTQYF. For the CDR3, the DNA is TGTGCCACCAGCGGGACAGATACGCAGTATTTT.

In its sample, this clonotype was seen a few times. The rearrangement joins TRBV28 to TRBJ1-5, with D possibly matching TRBD1 (5 bases). The V and J ends lost 3 bases and 0 bases respectively, with 12 bases between them. CDR3 length: 16 amino acids. In germline, CDR1 is MDHEN, CDR2 SYDVKM. CDR3 sequence (DNA): TGTGCCAGCAGTTTTACGGGACTGCCTAGCAATCAGCCCCAGCATTTT. Translated: CASSFTGLPSNQPQHF. The full variable domain, completed using reference TRBV28 and TRBJ1-5, is DVKVTQSSRYLVKRTGEKVFLECVQDMDHENMFWYRQDPGLGLRLIYFSYDVKMKEKGDIPEGYSVSREKKERFSLILESASTNQTSMYLCASSFTGLPSNQPQHFGDGTRLSIL.

This clonotype was seen only a few times. J is TRBJ1-6 and V is TRBV5-1; 8 bases match TRBD1. CDR1 SGHRS and CDR2 YFSETQ come from the germline V gene. Trimming took 3 bases from V and 7 from J; bases not matched to a gene: 3. CDR3 length equals 14 residues. The CDR3 region has the DNA TGCGCCAGCAGCTCGGGACAGGAGAATTCACCCCTCCACTTT. Translating it yields CASSSGQENSPLHF.

This clonotype was recorded many times. This chain links TRBV6-1 with TRBJ2-7; 8 bases line up with TRBD1. The CDR3 length is 15 residues. Trimming took 6 bases from V and 2 from J; bases not matched to a gene: 9. The germline V gene encodes CDR1 MNHNS and CDR2 SASEGT. The CDR3 reads CASSDRGRATYEQYF. The CDR3 DNA reads TGTGCCAGCAGCGACAGGGGAAGAGCCACCTACGAGCAGTACTTC.

This clonotype was seen at least ten times. The chain recombines TRBV20-1 with TRBJ2-5; D is ambiguous. Between the trimmed V and J ends, which lost 3 bases and 2 bases, there was a span of 13 bases. The germline V gene has CDR1 DFQATT and CDR2 SNEGSKA (reference sequence). The CDR3 runs to 14 residues. CDR3 residues: CSARLAARQETQYF. CDR3 sequence (DNA): TGCAGTGCTAGGTTGGCAGCACGACAAGAGACCCAGTACTTC.

There are many counts of this clonotype. The genes are TRBV7-8 and TRBJ2-1, with 8 positions matching TRBD1. The germline CDR1 and CDR2 sequences are SGHVS and FQNEAQ. The V segment lost 4 bases and the J segment 7 bases; nucleotides outside the gene matches: 9. The CDR3 totals 15 residues. The CDR3 spells CASSSAGGAGNEQFF. CDR3 DNA sequence: TGTGCCAGCAGCTCCGCAGGGGGCGCGGGGAATGAGCAGTTCTTC.

The table lists this clonotype with many counts. This sequence joins TRBV20-1 and TRBJ2-3; 7 bases are shared with TRBD1. This CDR3 has 19 amino acids. V lost 2 bases and J lost 0; bases outside the gene matches: 17. CDR1 and CDR2 from the germline V gene are DFQATT and SNEGSKA (reference sequence). DNA of the CDR3: TGCAGTGCTAGAACCCACCGGGACAGAAACCGACTTAGCACAGATACGCAGTATTTT. Encoded protein: CSARTHRDRNRLSTDTQYF.

This clonotype was seen a handful of times. The CDR3 region has the DNA TGTGCCAGCAGCCCCGGGACTAGCGGGACAGATACGCAGTATTTT. Translating gives CASSPGTSGTDTQYF. The chain couples TRBV11-3 to TRBJ2-3, with 12 bases matching TRBD2. Germline V gene lookup returns CDR1 SGHNT and CDR2 YENEEA. The CDR3 runs 15 residues. V gave up 5 bases and J gave up 3 bases; unmatched junction bases: 3.

This clonotype was seen at least ten times. The J gene is TRBJ1-5, the V gene TRBV20-1; D possibly corresponds to TRBD1 (5 bases). The CDR3 extends over 15 amino acids. Trimming removed 0 bases at V and 3 bases at J, with 12 bases between. CDR1 DFQATT and CDR2 SNEGSKA come from the germline V gene (reference sequence). CDR3 in amino acids: CSAREAGAPNQPQHF. The CDR3 DNA follows: TGCAGTGCTAGAGAGGCCGGGGCCCCCAATCAGCCCCAGCATTTT.

This rearrangement joins TRBV5-1 to TRBJ2-3; 9 bases map to TRBD1. The germline CDR1 and CDR2 sequences are SGHRS and YFSETQ. The CDR3 totals 16 residues. V was clipped by 3 bases and J by 5 bases; unmatched bases: 10. CDR3: CASSSSGTGLGDTQYF. The CDR3 nucleotides are TGCGCCAGCAGCTCGTCCGGGACAGGGTTGGGAGATACGCAGTATTTT.

This clonotype was seen a handful of times. The chain joins TRBV27 to TRBJ2-3, with D hard to call. The germline V gene has CDR1 MNHEY and CDR2 SMNVEV (reference sequence). This CDR3 spans 13 amino acids. V gave up 2 bases and J gave up 2 bases, with 5 bases separating them. In nucleotides, the CDR3 is TGTGCCAGCAGTTTAACGCCCACAGATACGCAGTATTTT. It is translated as CASSLTPTDTQYF.

The V and J genes are TRBV7-9 and TRBJ1-6; no clear D gene. Per germline, CDR1 SEHNR and CDR2 FQNEAQ (reference sequence). Between the trimmed V and J ends, which lost 1 base and 10 bases, there was a span of 5 bases. The CDR3 sequence is 12 residues long. The CDR3 DNA reads TGTGCCAGCAGCTTAGGATCGTCACCCCTCCACTTT. Protein: CASSLGSSPLHF.

The V and J genes are TRBV27 and TRBJ2-1; D remains ambiguous. Per the germline V gene, CDR1 is MNHEY and CDR2 is SMNVEV (reference sequence). With 4 bases removed from V and 0 bases from J, the gap between germline ends came to 10 bases. The CDR3 is 15 residues long. CDR3 loop: CASSYDISSYNEQFF. The CDR3 DNA reads as TGTGCCAGCAGTTACGACATTAGCTCCTACAATGAGCAGTTCTTC.

This clonotype occurred many times. The chain combines TRBV12-3 or TRBV12-4 with TRBJ2-5; TRBD1 aligns across 7 bases. J was trimmed by 1 base and V by 6 bases; bases with no gene match: 5. There are 14 residues in the CDR3. The CDR3 sequence is CASSDRDSQETQYF. The CDR3 DNA reads as TGTGCCAGCAGCGATCGGGACAGCCAAGAGACCCAGTACTTC.

This clonotype was counted between two and nine times. V usage is TRBV14 and J usage is TRBJ1-6; a weak D match, TRBD1 (6 bases). Trimming took off 1 base at V and 4 bases at J, with 8 bases between the two ends. The CDR3 loop spans 15 amino acids. Germline-derived CDR1 and CDR2 are SGHDN and FVKESK. CDR3 nucleotide sequence: TGTGCCAGCAGCCAAGGGACAGCTTATAATTCACCCCTCCACTTT. Its translation is CASSQGTAYNSPLHF.

This clonotype has only a few counts. The chain has TRBV6-2 or TRBV6-3 and TRBJ2-1, with D tentatively TRBD2 (6 bases). This CDR3 comprises 15 residues. V lost 2 bases, J lost 1 base, and 9 bases lay in between. Germline V gene data show CDR1 as MNHEY and CDR2 as SVGEGT. DNA of the CDR3: TGTGCCAGCAGTTACGGGACTCCATCCTACAATGAGCAGTTCTTC. Its protein product is CASSYGTPSYNEQFF.

The chain recombines TRBV7-3 with TRBJ2-3, with 7 bases matching TRBD2. Germline-derived CDR1 and CDR2 are SGHTA and FQGTGA. This CDR3 contains 16 residues. With 5 bases clipped from V and 4 bases from J, the junction kept 12 bases outside the gene matches. The CDR3: CASSPQGGGGADTQYF. The CDR3 coding sequence is TGTGCCAGCAGCCCCCAGGGTGGGGGGGGGGCAGATACGCAGTATTTT.

CDR3 DNA: TGCAGCGTTGAAACAGCGAACTCCTACGAGCAGTACTTC. Translating it yields CSVETANSYEQYF. The rearrangement links TRBV29-1 to TRBJ2-7, with D unresolved. This CDR3 region has 13 residues. CDR1 and CDR2 from the germline V gene are SQVTM and ANQGSEA. V lost 2 bases, J lost 0 bases, and 8 bases lay in between.

The chain has TRBV20-1 and TRBJ1-5; D unclear. This CDR3 has 15 amino acids. Germline V gives CDR1 DFQATT, CDR2 SNEGSKA (reference sequence). Between the trimmed V and J ends, which lost 6 bases and 0 bases, there was a span of 15 bases. CDR3 DNA: TGCAGTGCCGTGGGCGGGGAATATAGCAATCAGCCCCAGCATTTT. It encodes CSAVGGEYSNQPQHF.

This clonotype was observed a few times. The chain recombines TRBV20-1 with TRBJ2-7; D not certain. From germline, CDR1 is DFQATT and CDR2 SNEGSKA (reference sequence). CDR3 length: 14 amino acids. Trimming took off 1 base at V and 2 bases at J, with 12 bases between the two ends. CDR3 residues: CSARVTYSPYEQYF. CDR3 nucleotides: TGCAGTGCTAGAGTAACCTATAGTCCCTACGAGCAGTACTTC.

J is TRBJ2-3 and V is TRBV28; 9 bases line up with TRBD2. CDR1 and CDR2 (germline): MDHEN, SYDVKM. V trimming: 6 bases; J trimming: 6 bases; junction bases outside the gene matches: 13. The CDR3 runs 16 residues. CDR3 sequence (DNA): TGTGCCAGCAGCCTAAAGGTGCTAGCGGGACGGGATACGCAGTATTTT. It codes for CASSLKVLAGRDTQYF.

The chain links TRBV28 to TRBJ2-1, with 10 bases fitting TRBD2. CDR1 and CDR2 (germline): MDHEN, SYDVKM. The V gene end was trimmed by 3 bases and the J gene end by 5 bases; junction bases not matched to a gene: 4. The CDR3 has 15 amino acids. As DNA, the CDR3 is TGTGCCAGCAGTTTCATAGCGGGAGGTGACAATGAGCAGTTCTTC. Encoded protein: CASSFIAGGDNEQFF.

In its sample, this clonotype was seen many times. CDR3 loop: CATEAGGPADTQYF. As DNA, the CDR3 is TGTGCCACCGAAGCGGGAGGGCCGGCAGATACGCAGTATTTT. The chain has TRBV24-1 and TRBJ2-3, with TRBD2 matching 10 bases. The CDR3 contains 14 residues. Trimming removed 9 bases from V and 4 bases from J; junction bases left unmatched: 6. From germline, CDR1 is KGHDR and CDR2 SFDVKD.

The V gene is TRBV3-1, the J gene TRBJ1-4; tentative D call: TRBD1 (6 bases). Germline loops: CDR1 LGHDT, CDR2 YNNKEL (reference sequence). V lost 4 bases, J lost 2 bases, and 14 bases lay in between. This CDR3 spans 16 amino acids. CDR3 nucleotide sequence: TGTGCCAGCAGCCTTAGGGGGGCGAGTACTAATGAAAAACTGTTTTTT. Protein product: CASSLRGASTNEKLFF.

In its sample, this clonotype was seen many times. The junction departs from the called germline gene at one end, perhaps through a read error. The V and J genes are TRBV29-1 and TRBJ2-1; 16 bases match TRBD2. CDR1 and CDR2 (germline): SQVTM, ANQGSEA. The CDR3 loop spans 17 amino acids. DNA of the CDR3: TGCAGCGTGGAAGGGACTAGCGGGGGGGCTTATTACAATGAGCAGTTCTTC. It encodes CSVEGTSGGAYYNEQFF.